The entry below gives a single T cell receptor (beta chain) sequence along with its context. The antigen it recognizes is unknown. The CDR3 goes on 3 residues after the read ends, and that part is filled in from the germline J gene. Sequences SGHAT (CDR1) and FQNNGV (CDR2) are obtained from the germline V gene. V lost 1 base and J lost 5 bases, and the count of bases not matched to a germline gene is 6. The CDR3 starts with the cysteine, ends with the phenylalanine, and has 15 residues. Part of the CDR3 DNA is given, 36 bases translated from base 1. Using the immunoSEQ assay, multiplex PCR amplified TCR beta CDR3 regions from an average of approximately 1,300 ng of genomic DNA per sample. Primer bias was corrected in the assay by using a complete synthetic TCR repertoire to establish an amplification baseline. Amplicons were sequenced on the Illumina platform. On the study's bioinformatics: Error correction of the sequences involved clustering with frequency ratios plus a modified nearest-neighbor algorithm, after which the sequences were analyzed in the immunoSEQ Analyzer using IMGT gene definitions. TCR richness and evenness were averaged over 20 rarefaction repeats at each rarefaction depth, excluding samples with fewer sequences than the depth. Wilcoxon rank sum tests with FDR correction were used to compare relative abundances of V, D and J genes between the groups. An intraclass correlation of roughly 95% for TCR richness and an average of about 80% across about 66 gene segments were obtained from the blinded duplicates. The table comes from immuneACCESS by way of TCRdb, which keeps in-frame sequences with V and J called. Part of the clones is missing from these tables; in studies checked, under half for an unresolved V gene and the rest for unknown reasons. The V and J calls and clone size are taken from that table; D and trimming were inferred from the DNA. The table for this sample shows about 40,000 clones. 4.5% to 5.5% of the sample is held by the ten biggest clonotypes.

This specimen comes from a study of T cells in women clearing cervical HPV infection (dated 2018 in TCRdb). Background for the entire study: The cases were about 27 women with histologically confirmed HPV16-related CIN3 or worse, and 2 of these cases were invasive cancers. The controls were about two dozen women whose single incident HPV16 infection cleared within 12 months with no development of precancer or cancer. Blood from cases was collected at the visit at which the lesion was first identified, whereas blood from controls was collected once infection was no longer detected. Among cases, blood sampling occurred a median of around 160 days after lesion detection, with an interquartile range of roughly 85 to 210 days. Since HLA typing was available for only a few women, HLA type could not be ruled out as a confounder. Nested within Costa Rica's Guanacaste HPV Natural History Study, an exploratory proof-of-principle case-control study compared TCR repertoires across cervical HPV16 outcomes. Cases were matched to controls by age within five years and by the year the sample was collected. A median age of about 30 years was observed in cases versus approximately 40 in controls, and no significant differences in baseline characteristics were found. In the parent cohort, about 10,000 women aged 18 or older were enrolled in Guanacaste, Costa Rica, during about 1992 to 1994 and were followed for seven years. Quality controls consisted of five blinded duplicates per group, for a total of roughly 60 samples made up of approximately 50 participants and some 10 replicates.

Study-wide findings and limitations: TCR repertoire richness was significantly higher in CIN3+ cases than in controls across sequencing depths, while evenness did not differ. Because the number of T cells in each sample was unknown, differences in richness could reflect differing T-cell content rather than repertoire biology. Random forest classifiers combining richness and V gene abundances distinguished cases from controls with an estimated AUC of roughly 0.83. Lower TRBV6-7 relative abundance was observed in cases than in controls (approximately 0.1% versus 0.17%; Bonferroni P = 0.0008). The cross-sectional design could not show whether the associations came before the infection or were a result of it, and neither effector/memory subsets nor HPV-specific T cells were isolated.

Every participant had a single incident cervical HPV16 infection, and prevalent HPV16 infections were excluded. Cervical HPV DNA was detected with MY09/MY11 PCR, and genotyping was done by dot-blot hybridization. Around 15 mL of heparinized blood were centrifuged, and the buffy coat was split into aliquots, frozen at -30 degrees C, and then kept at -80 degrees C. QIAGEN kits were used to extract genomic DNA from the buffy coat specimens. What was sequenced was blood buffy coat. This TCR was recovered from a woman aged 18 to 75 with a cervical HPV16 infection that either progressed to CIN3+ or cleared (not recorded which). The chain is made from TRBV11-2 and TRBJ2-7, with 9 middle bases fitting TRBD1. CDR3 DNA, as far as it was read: TGTGCCAGCAGCTTAGGGGAAAGACAGGGGGACGAG. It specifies CASSLGERQGDE. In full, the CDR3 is CASSLGERQGDEQYF.